This record covers a single TCR beta chain. Its cognate antigen is unknown. These data originate in a study of cytomegalovirus exposure and HLA in healthy donors. Study observations and caveats: TCR beta chain V- and J-gene trimming was linked, in a later analysis, to a missense variant in DCLRE1C. Presence/absence analyses treated sequencing depth as roughly uniform across donors.

PCR used 60 Vbeta primers and 13 Jbeta primers. Sequencing used immunoSEQ multiplex PCR; TCRdb keeps in-frame clones, though not all of them. This sample has more than 95,000 clones; 65% to 85% occur once, and the top ten carry 5.5% to 7%. Germline V gene data show CDR1 as SGHDN and CDR2 as FVKESK. Between the trimmed V and J ends, which lost 3 bases and 7 bases, there was a span of 13 bases. This CDR3 contains 14 residues. Sequencing was done on a sample of PBMCs. This clonotype originated in a man younger than 35 in good health and CMV-seronegative. This chain connects TRBV14 to TRBJ2-4; the D gene is possibly TRBD1 (6 bases). The CDR3 nucleotides are TGTGCCAGCAGCCATAACGGCCAGGGGAACATTCAGTACTTC. Translated: CASSHNGQGNIQYF.